The entry that follows covers one T cell receptor (beta chain) sequence. This specimen belongs to a study of blood T cell repertoires in COVID-19. The wider study: Sources were T cells, B-cell-depleted T cells, or PBMCs; the material itself was cDNA or gDNA.

Only in-frame clones appear in the TCRdb table, and some are missing; sequencing was by immunoSEQ multiplex PCR. The sample lists about 200,000 clones; roughly 77% were seen once. The J segment lost 4 bases and the V segment lost 2 bases, leaving 2 bases of the junction unmatched. The germline V gene encodes CDR1 KGHSH and CDR2 LQKENI. This CDR3 is 14 amino acids long. The J gene is TRBJ1-2, the V gene TRBV18; 9 bases agree with TRBD1. The clonotype was recovered from a woman between 40 and 50 years old with COVID-19, enrolled during active disease. The sample taken for sequencing was peripheral blood. The CDR3 loop is CASSPRDRVYGYTF. The CDR3 bases are TGTGCCAGCTCACCAAGGGACAGGGTCTATGGCTACACCTTC.